The sample holds many counts of the clone carrying this T cell receptor beta chain. Its specificity is not known. This sample is drawn from a study of T cells in Graves' hyperthyroidism and ophthalmopathy. Study-wide points: Among clonotypes expanded in thyroid above 0.001, most were also found in blood.

Amplification of TCR beta CDR3 regions was performed using RNA transcripts as template. First-round RT-PCR with HTBI primers amplified the TCR CDR3 region. TCRdb recomputed calls from the multiplex PCR reads with MiXCR, one row per CDR3 protein. The table has about 600,000 distinct CDR3 sequences, around 14% seen once. Uncontrolled infection, other autoimmune disease, pregnancy or lactation disqualified patients from enrolment. Orbital computed tomography, thyroid ultrasound, serum thyroxine and TRAb, and clinical symptoms together informed the diagnoses. Trimming took 2 bases from V and 8 from J, leaving 15 bases between them. From germline, CDR1 is GTSNPN and CDR2 SVGIG (reference sequence). The CDR3 loop spans 13 amino acids.

The sequence came from a woman younger than 35 with Graves' ophthalmopathy. This chain connects TRBV30 to TRBJ1-2; TRBD1 might be the D (5 bases). Specimen: blood. The CDR3 DNA is TGTGCCTGGAGTTACGCCGGGACCAGAGGCTACACCTTC. The encoded protein is CAWSYAGTRGYTF.